These 32 T cell receptor beta chains originate from one sample sequenced in a study of cytomegalovirus exposure and HLA in healthy donors. Vbeta (60) and Jbeta (13) primers were used in the PCR. Clones were read by immunoSEQ multiplex PCR, and TCRdb kept only the in-frame ones, dropping some. In the table there are 150,000 to 200,000 clones, around four fifths of which are singletons. Sequencing was carried out using PBMCs. Receptor source: a woman aged 40 to 50 in good health and CMV-seronegative.

The V and J genes are TRBV9 and TRBJ2-5; D is possibly TRBD1 (5 bases). This CDR3 has 15 residues. V was cut by 0 bases and J by 2 bases, with 11 bases left in between. CDR1 is SGDLS and CDR2 is YYNGEE in the germline V gene. The CDR3, as DNA: TGTGCCAGCAGCGTAGCTGGGGCACCACAAGAGACCCAGTACTTC. Translating it yields CASSVAGAPQETQYF.

The chain couples TRBV10-3 to TRBJ1-4, with D possibly TRBD1 on 6 matching bases. Per the germline V gene, CDR1 is ENHRY and CDR2 is SYGVKD. V shed 8 bases and J shed 3 bases, with 10 bases lying between them. CDR3 length equals 13 residues. The DNA of the CDR3 is TGTGCCATCCGACAGGAGGCTAATGAAAAACTGTTTTTT. Translating it yields CAIRQEANEKLFF.

The V call is TRBV6-1, the J call TRBJ2-7; 8 positions agree with TRBD1. The CDR3 extends over 13 amino acids. Germline V gives CDR1 MNHNS, CDR2 SASEGT. V was pared by 5 bases and J by 3 bases, with 3 bases of the junction left unmatched. The CDR3 nucleotides read TGTGCCAGCAGTCTGACAGGGGACTACGAGCAGTACTTC. It translates to CASSLTGDYEQYF.

This CDR3 reads CASSSQVGGARQYV. Written as DNA, the CDR3 is TGTGCCAGCAGCTCTCAGGTGGGGGGGGCTCGGCAGTACGTC. The V gene is TRBV7-6, the J gene TRBJ2-7; possible D gene TRBD2, 7 bases. Germline V gene sequence: CDR1 SGHVS, CDR2 FNYEAQ. The CDR3 is 14 residues long. Trimming pared 4 bases from V and 9 bases from J, leaving 19 bases between.

With respect to this clone: One junction end does not reproduce the germline sequence, and a read error may be involved. The V call is TRBV7-9, the J call TRBJ1-1; TRBD1 might be the D (6 bases). CDR1 and CDR2 from the germline V gene are SEHNR and FQNEAQ (reference sequence). The CDR3 spans 15 residues. The CDR3 loop is CSSSLGGPANTEAFF. In DNA, the CDR3 is TGTTCCAGCAGCTTAGGGGGGCCTGCCAACACTGAAGCTTTCTTT.

The J gene is TRBJ2-5, the V gene TRBV5-1; D perhaps matches TRBD2 (6 bases). V dropped 1 base and J dropped 4 bases, with 11 bases sitting between them. Germline-derived CDR1 and CDR2 are SGHRS and YFSETQ. This CDR3 comprises 14 residues. DNA for the CDR3: TGCGCCAGCAGCTTGACTGGGGGGAGAGAGACCCAGTACTTC. Amino acid sequence: CASSLTGGRETQYF. The full variable domain, with the rest looked up from reference TRBV5-1 and TRBJ2-5, is KAGVTQTPRYLIKTRGQQVTLSCSPISGHRSVSWYQQTPGQGLQFLFEYFSETQRNKGNFPGRFSGRQFSNSRSEMNVSTLELGDSALYLCASSLTGGRETQYFGPGTRLLVL.

The chain carries TRBV6-5 and TRBJ2-2; D call uncertain. The CDR3 has 14 residues. Germline V gene sequence: CDR1 MNHEY, CDR2 SVGAGI. The V and J ends lost 5 bases and 2 bases respectively, with 9 bases between them. The CDR3 DNA is TGTGCCAGCAGTGAGCATTCAAACACCGGGGAGCTGTTTTTT. It encodes CASSEHSNTGELFF.

The chain recombines TRBV6-6 with TRBJ1-5; weak D call: TRBD1 (6 bases). This CDR3 region has 14 residues. V lost 5 bases, J lost 3 bases, and 11 bases lay in between. The germline gives CDR1 MNHNY, CDR2 SVGAGI (reference sequence). CDR3 in DNA: TGTGCCAGCAGTGGACAGATGAACAATCAGCCCCAGCATTTT. It yields the protein CASSGQMNNQPQHF.

The rearrangement joins TRBV11-2 to TRBJ2-1; 7 bases map to TRBD2. The junction had 12 bases not matched to a gene; V was cut back by 4 bases and J by 0 bases. This CDR3 contains 18 residues. Germline V gene data show CDR1 as SGHAT and CDR2 as FQNNGV. The DNA for the CDR3 is TGTGCCAGCAGCTCCCCTCGGTCTAGCGGAAGCTCCTACAATGAGCAGTTCTTC. It encodes CASSSPRSSGSSYNEQFF.

This chain links TRBV20-1 with TRBJ2-1, with 8 bases matching TRBD2. This CDR3 spans 11 amino acids. V lost 6 bases to trimming and J lost 13 bases; unmatched junction nucleotides: 8. Germline CDR1 and CDR2: DFQATT and SNEGSKA (reference sequence). The CDR3 bases are TGCAGTGCCGGAACGGGAGGGGCTCAGTTCTTC. Amino acids: CSAGTGGAQFF.

In DNA, the CDR3 is TGCGCCAGCAGCGGTGCCGAGACAGGGGAAGAAAAACTGTTTTTT. This sequence encodes CASSGAETGEEKLFF. The chain is built from TRBV5-1 and TRBJ1-4; the match to TRBD1 covers 8 bases. The CDR3 is made up of 15 amino acids. Trimming cost V 4 bases and J 8 bases; bases outside gene matches: 10. Germline CDR1 and CDR2: SGHRS and YFSETQ.

The chain uses TRBV7-2 and TRBJ2-2, with 8 bases matching TRBD2. The V gene's germline CDR1 is SGHTA and CDR2 FQGNSA. V lost 7 bases and J lost 6; bases outside the gene matches: 10. The CDR3 is 15 residues long. The CDR3 is CASMILGLGAGELFF. The DNA of the CDR3 is TGTGCCAGCATGATTCTGGGACTAGGGGCCGGGGAGCTGTTTTTT.

This clone was observed once. The chain links TRBV7-2 to TRBJ1-1, with a weak D call TRBD1 (5 bases). The V gene's germline CDR1 is SGHTA and CDR2 FQGNSA. V was shortened by 6 bases and J by 2 bases, with 10 bases between the two germline ends. The CDR3 covers 13 residues. CDR3 bases: TGTGCCAGCAGACAGGTGGTTAACACTGAAGCTTTCTTT. Translated: CASRQVVNTEAFF.

The chain is built from TRBV6-5 and TRBJ1-1, with D uncertain. Germline values: CDR1 MNHEY, CDR2 SVGAGI. CDR3 length: 13 residues. V lost 7 bases and J lost 7, with 16 bases in between. CDR3 protein: CASIARSGGEAFF. The DNA of the CDR3 is TGTGCCAGCATCGCTAGGTCGGGTGGTGAAGCTTTCTTT.

The rearrangement links TRBV10-3 to TRBJ2-7; D is possibly TRBD2 (6 bases). The V gene's germline CDR1 is ENHRY and CDR2 SYGVKD. The CDR3 contains 15 residues. V lost 4 bases and J lost 7, with 20 bases in between. This CDR3 reads CAISGSGGPLGEQYF. The DNA of the CDR3 is TGTGCCATCAGTGGAAGTGGAGGGCCTTTGGGGGAGCAGTACTTC.

This chain joins TRBV27 and TRBJ2-1; TRBD2 agrees at 7 bases. Germline V lookup: CDR1 MNHEY, CDR2 SMNVEV (reference sequence). Unmatched junction bases numbered 14, after V lost 7 bases and J lost 8 bases. This CDR3 has 15 amino acids. The CDR3 DNA sequence: TGTGCCAGCACCTCGACCCGGAGGGCGGGGGATGAGCAGTTCTTC. Translation: CASTSTRRAGDEQFF.

This chain uses TRBV19 with TRBJ2-7; a possible D gene is TRBD1 (6 bases). CDR1 LNHDA and CDR2 SQIVND come from the germline V gene (reference sequence). Deletions cut 4 bases from V and 5 bases from J, with 12 bases between. The CDR3 is 13 residues long. The CDR3 loop reads CASSTTPGDEQYF. Here the CDR3 DNA reads TGTGCCAGTAGTACAACCCCAGGGGACGAGCAGTACTTC. The variable domain in full, with the rest retrieved from reference TRBV19 and TRBJ2-7, is DGGITQSPKYLFRKEGQNVTLSCEQNLNHDAMYWYRQDPGQGLRLIYYSQIVNDFQKGDIAEGYSVSREKKESFPLTVTSAQKNPTAFYLCASSTTPGDEQYFGPGTRLTVT.

Only one count was recorded for this clone. This chain connects TRBV7-2 to TRBJ2-7, with 9 bases that match TRBD1. V trimming: 1 base; J trimming: 1 base; junction bases outside the gene matches: 2. This CDR3 has 15 residues. Germline-derived CDR1 and CDR2 are SGHTA and FQGNSA. The CDR3 DNA sequence: TGTGCCAGCAGCTTAGTCGGGACAGGGTCCTACGAGCAGTACGTC. Its translation: CASSLVGTGSYEQYV.

Here the CDR3 reads CAIAGGGGEKLFF. The DNA of the CDR3 is TGTGCCATCGCCGGGGGAGGGGGTGAAAAACTGTTTTTT. The rearrangement links TRBV10-3 to TRBJ1-4, with a possible D match to TRBD1 (6 bases). V was pared by 8 bases and J by 7 bases, with 14 bases between. Per germline, CDR1 ENHRY and CDR2 SYGVKD. The CDR3 runs 13 residues.

The chain joins TRBV5-6 to TRBJ2-7, with 10 bases identical to TRBD2. Germline CDR1 and CDR2: SGHDT and YYEEEE. The CDR3 has 14 amino acids. After removal of 3 bases from V and 4 bases from J, the junction contained 4 bases not matched to a gene. The CDR3 region has the DNA TGTGCCAGCAGCTCACTAGCGGGGCCATACGAGCAGTACTTC. Translation: CASSSLAGPYEQYF.

The chain has TRBV20-1 and TRBJ2-5; a weak D match, TRBD2 (6 bases). Germline CDR1 and CDR2: DFQATT and SNEGSKA (reference sequence). Trimming took 3 bases from V and 4 from J, leaving 6 bases between them. CDR3 length: 11 residues. The CDR3 protein is CSASGRETQYF. The DNA for the CDR3 is TGCAGTGCTAGCGGGAGAGAGACCCAGTACTTC.

The chain has TRBV30 and TRBJ1-2; possible D gene TRBD1, 6 bases. Germline loops: CDR1 GTSNPN, CDR2 SVGIG (reference sequence). The CDR3 loop spans 14 amino acids. Trimming stripped 0 bases from V and 7 bases from J, with 15 bases between. The CDR3: CAWSVGTGSPGYTF. Here the CDR3 DNA reads TGTGCCTGGAGTGTAGGTACAGGGTCTCCTGGCTACACCTTC.

This clone has only a few counts. Other DNA sequences of this sample code for an identical CDR3. The chain uses TRBV9 and TRBJ2-3; TRBD2 is a possible D gene (6 bases). Germline V gives CDR1 SGDLS, CDR2 YYNGEE. V lost 4 bases and J 1 base, leaving 7 bases between the germline ends. The CDR3 sequence is 13 residues long. CDR3 nucleotide sequence: TGTGCCAGCAGCCGCGGGGGCACAGATACGCAGTATTTT. Amino acid sequence: CASSRGGTDTQYF.

The genes are TRBV11-3 and TRBJ2-2; the D gene is possibly TRBD1 (5 bases). The CDR3 consists of 15 residues. Germline assignment: CDR1 SGHNT and CDR2 YENEEA. Trimming stripped 1 base from V and 0 bases from J, with 6 bases between. CDR3 sequence reads: CASSLAGPNTGELFF. CDR3 DNA: TGTGCCAGCAGCTTAGCAGGGCCGAACACCGGGGAGCTGTTTTTT.

The V gene is TRBV9, the J gene TRBJ2-2, with 7 bases matching TRBD2. The CDR3 length is 16 residues. After removal of 2 bases from V and 0 bases from J, the junction contained 4 bases not matched to a gene. Germline V lookup: CDR1 SGDLS, CDR2 YYNGEE. The CDR3 DNA is TGTGCCAGCAGCGTTACTAGCGCCGCGAACACCGGGGAGCTGTTTTTT. It yields the protein CASSVTSAANTGELFF.

This chain connects TRBV5-4 to TRBJ2-1; D unresolved. With 4 bases removed from V and 2 bases from J, the gap between germline ends came to 10 bases. Germline V gives CDR1 SGHNT, CDR2 YYREEE (reference sequence). The CDR3 is 14 residues long. The CDR3 sequence: CASSAGSTYNEQFF. In nucleotides, the CDR3 is TGTGCCAGCAGCGCAGGATCGACCTACAATGAGCAGTTCTTC.

The chain links TRBV11-3 to TRBJ2-1; D gene ambiguous. V shed 2 bases and J shed 7 bases, with 6 bases lying between them. Germline V CDR1 and CDR2: SGHNT, YENEEA. The CDR3 consists of 12 residues. Written as DNA, the CDR3 is TGTGCCAGCAGCTTACGGGTGAATGAGCAGTTCTTC. It is translated as CASSLRVNEQFF.

The chain couples TRBV2 to TRBJ1-2, with 7 bases that match TRBD1. This CDR3 region has 15 residues. In germline, CDR1 is SNHLY, CDR2 FYNNEI. The V gene end was trimmed by 4 bases and the J gene end by 8 bases; junction bases not matched to a gene: 13. The CDR3 here is CASSAPVRGLGGYTF. CDR3 bases: TGTGCCAGCAGTGCCCCCGTCAGGGGGTTGGGGGGCTACACCTTC. Drawing the rest from reference TRBV2 and TRBJ1-2, the complete variable domain is EPEVTQTPSHQVTQMGQEVILRCVPISNHLYFYWYRQILGQKVEFLVSFYNNEISEKSEIFDDQFSVERPDGSNFTLKIRSTKLEDSAMYFCASSAPVRGLGGYTFGSGTRLTVV.

The chain couples TRBV7-3 to TRBJ2-1, with TRBD1 as a possible D gene (5 bases). The CDR3 is 17 residues long. The germline V and J ends were trimmed by 2 bases and 1 base, with 15 bases remaining between them. The V gene's germline CDR1 is SGHTA and CDR2 FQGTGA. The CDR3 DNA is TGTGCCAGCAGCTTACTGCGACAGCATCCTTCCTACAATGAGCAGTTCTTC. Protein product: CASSLLRQHPSYNEQFF.

This chain links TRBV9 with TRBJ1-1, with TRBD1 identical over 11 bases. Germline assignment: CDR1 SGDLS and CDR2 YYNGEE. The V segment lost 5 bases and the J segment 3 bases; nucleotides outside the gene matches: 3. The length of the CDR3 is 14 residues. CDR3: CASRGQGGDTEAFF. CDR3 in DNA: TGTGCCAGCAGGGGACAGGGGGGGGACACTGAAGCTTTCTTT.

This clone turned up a few times. The chain couples TRBV25-1 to TRBJ1-1, with a possible D match to TRBD1 (5 bases). This CDR3 spans 13 amino acids. The V and J ends lost 6 bases and 6 bases respectively, with 14 bases between them. The V gene's germline CDR1 is MGHDK and CDR2 SYGVNS. The CDR3 nucleotides read TGTGCCAGCAGAGGAACCGGGACTTCTGAAGCTTTCTTT. It is translated as CASRGTGTSEAFF.

The chain links TRBV6-1 to TRBJ1-1; 8 bases are shared with TRBD1. The CDR3 is 13 residues long. Germline loops: CDR1 MNHNS, CDR2 SASEGT. J lost 10 bases, V lost 4 bases, and 8 bases had no gene match. Here the CDR3 DNA reads TGTGCCAGCAGTGGACAGGGGTCGATGGTAGCTTTCTTT. Translation: CASSGQGSMVAFF.